The rows below give T cell receptor beta chains drawn from one sample of a study of T cell responses to AZD1222 COVID-19 vaccine. Produced via immunoSEQ multiplex PCR; TCRdb's table is partial and in-frame only. The profile covers 200,000 or so clones, with 75% to 90% appearing a single time and roughly 6% taken by the ten largest. This specimen consisted of peripheral blood, obtained on day 0 of AZD1222 vaccination. These receptors all come from an adult in good health. Each CDR3 is given with its conserved first and last residue. D genes are given only for firm matches. Size is omitted from some rows. Given values are once, few, many or a class for expanded clones.

d_gene | j_gene | v_gene | abundance | CDR3aa | CDR3nt
TRBD2 | TRBJ2-7 | TRBV10-3 | . | CAISLRGAGEQYF | TGTGCCATCAGCCTGCGGGGGGCGGGAGAGCAGTACTTC
. | TRBJ1-1 | TRBV25-1 | . | CASSEGSGNTEAFF | TGTGCCAGCAGTGAAGGGAGCGGGAACACTGAAGCTTTCTTT
TRBD2 | TRBJ2-1 | TRBV25-1 | . | CASRGAGGSYNEQFF | TGTGCCAGCAGGGGAGCGGGAGGCTCCTACAATGAGCAGTTCTTC
. | TRBJ2-2 | TRBV9 | . | CASSSQSGADTGELFF | TGTGCCAGCAGCTCGCAATCCGGGGCGGACACCGGGGAGCTGTTTTTT
. | TRBJ1-3 | TRBV6-1 | many | CASSEGSASGNTIYF | TGTGCCAGCAGTGAAGGGTCAGCCTCTGGAAACACCATATATTTT
. | TRBJ1-5 | TRBV30 | . | CAWSVRGWNQPQHF | TGTGCCTGGAGTGTCCGGGGTTGGAATCAGCCCCAGCATTTT
. | TRBJ2-7 | TRBV20-1 | . | CSASRRAYEQYF | TGCAGTGCTAGTCGACGGGCCTACGAGCAGTACTTC
. | TRBJ2-7 | TRBV30 | . | CAWSGPYEQYF | TGTGCCTGGAGTGGGCCCTACGAGCAGTACTTC
TRBD1 | TRBJ2-5 | TRBV3-1/TRBV3-2 | . | CASSRLTGTGGDETQYF | TGTGCCAGCAGCCGACTCACGGGGACAGGGGGGGACGAGACCCAGTACTTC
. | TRBJ2-7 | TRBV2 | . | CASTGPLGYEQYF | TGTGCCAGCACAGGACCCCTCGGCTACGAGCAGTACTTC
TRBD1 | TRBJ1-5 | TRBV19 | . | CASSMDRGNQPQHF | TGTGCCAGTAGTATGGACAGGGGGAATCAGCCCCAGCATTTT
. | TRBJ2-6 | TRBV4-2 | . | CASSQEVAAAGANVLTF | TGTGCCAGCAGCCAAGAGGTGGCAGCTGCTGGGGCCAACGTCCTGACTTTC
. | TRBJ1-6 | TRBV7-9 | . | CASSPDSTYSPLHF | TGTGCCAGCAGCCCGGACAGTACCTATTCACCCCTCCACTTT
. | TRBJ2-4 | TRBV30 | once | CAWSVSQGNIQYF | TGTGCCTGGAGTGTCTCGCAGGGGAACATTCAGTACTTC
TRBD1 | TRBJ1-4 | TRBV29-1 | . | CSVGQGPYEKLFF | TGCAGCGTTGGACAGGGGCCTTATGAAAAACTGTTTTTT
. | TRBJ1-2 | TRBV29-1 | once | CSVELYGYTF | TGCAGCGTTGAACTGTATGGCTACACCTTC
. | TRBJ1-1 | TRBV10-3 | . | CAISVNAYTEAFF | TGTGCCATCAGTGTAAACGCTTACACTGAAGCTTTCTTT
. | TRBJ2-3 | TRBV7-7 | . | CASSSQGVDTQYF | TGTGCCAGCAGTTCACAGGGAGTGGATACGCAGTATTTT
. | TRBJ2-7 | TRBV7-9 | . | CASSATGFSYEQYF | TGTGCCAGCAGCGCGACAGGATTCTCCTACGAGCAGTACTTC
. | TRBJ2-1 | TRBV10-1 | . | CASSGTGAGPSYNEQFF | TGCGCCAGCAGTGGGACCGGGGCGGGCCCCTCCTACAATGAGCAGTTCTTC
. | TRBJ1-2 | TRBV27 | . | CASSLFSTGLSNYGYTF | TGTGCCAGCAGTTTATTTTCCACCGGTCTTTCCAACTATGGCTACACCTTC
TRBD2 | TRBJ2-5 | TRBV18 | . | CASSPGLTGETQYF | TGTGCCAGCTCACCGGGACTAACGGGAGAGACCCAGTACTTC
. | TRBJ2-5 | TRBV28 | . | CASSYRGPETQYF | TGTGCCAGCAGTTACCGCGGGCCAGAGACCCAGTACTTC
TRBD1 | TRBJ1-1 | TRBV12-3/TRBV12-4 | . | CASLLTGVTEAFF | TGTGCCAGCCTGCTGACAGGGGTCACTGAAGCTTTCTTT
TRBD1 | TRBJ2-2 | TRBV19 | . | CASLPVFLAGQGAVGELFF | TGTGCCTCTCTCCCCGTTTTTCTGGCGGGACAGGGGGCGGTCGGGGAGCTGTTTTTT
TRBD1 | TRBJ1-2 | TRBV5-5 | . | CASSSGGAGYTF | TGTGCCAGCAGCTCAGGGGGCGCAGGCTACACCTTC
TRBD2 | TRBJ2-1 | TRBV19 | . | CASSILTSGLGWNEQFF | TGTGCCAGTAGTATACTGACTAGCGGCTTAGGTTGGAATGAGCAGTTCTTC
. | TRBJ1-6 | TRBV7-2 | . | CASSTTPGGPITNSPLHF | TGTGCCAGCAGCACCACCCCGGGTGGCCCGATTACCAATTCACCCCTCCACTTT
TRBD1 | TRBJ1-2 | TRBV2 | . | CASSSDRTGAGYTF | TGTGCCAGCAGTTCAGACCGGACAGGGGCTGGCTACACCTTC
. | TRBJ2-2 | TRBV24-1 | . | CATSDPSRELFF | TGTGCCACCAGTGATCCGTCTAGGGAGCTGTTTTTT
. | TRBJ1-2 | TRBV3-1/TRBV3-2 | . | CASSQEWGGGYTF | TGTGCCAGCAGCCAAGAGTGGGGAGGTGGCTACACCTTC
. | TRBJ2-3 | TRBV28 | . | CASSLGERTDTQYF | TGTGCCAGCAGTTTAGGGGAACGCACAGATACGCAGTATTTT
. | TRBJ1-2 | TRBV19 | . | CASSASGYGYTF | TGTGCCAGTAGTGCGAGTGGTTATGGCTACACCTTC
. | TRBJ1-5 | TRBV30 | . | CAWARGGNQPQHF | TGTGCCTGGGCGAGGGGGGGCAATCAGCCCCAGCATTTT
. | TRBJ2-6 | TRBV30 | . | CAWGWGSGANVLTF | TGTGCCTGGGGGTGGGGTTCTGGGGCCAACGTCCTGACTTTC
TRBD2 | TRBJ2-1 | TRBV6-2/TRBV6-3 | . | CASSYSGTSGGPRNEQFF | TGTGCCAGCAGTTACTCTGGGACTAGCGGAGGCCCTCGTAATGAGCAGTTCTTC
. | TRBJ2-3 | TRBV7-2 | . | CASNARADTQYF | TGTGCCAGCAACGCTAGGGCAGATACGCAGTATTTT
TRBD2 | TRBJ2-1 | TRBV10-3 | . | CAISSRLAGGPYNEQFF | TGTGCCATCAGTTCGAGACTAGCGGGGGGTCCTTACAATGAGCAGTTCTTC
. | TRBJ1-6 | TRBV19 | . | CASSIDPQRQINNSPLHF | TGTGCCAGTAGTATAGACCCGCAACGACAGATCAATAATTCACCCCTCCACTTT
. | TRBJ2-7 | TRBV6-5 | . | CASSYTGAAYYEQYF | TGTGCCAGCAGTTATACGGGGGCGGCTTACTACGAGCAGTACTTC
. | TRBJ2-7 | TRBV7-9 | . | CASSFSEISYEQYF | TGTGCCAGCAGCTTTTCCGAAATCTCCTACGAGCAGTACTTC
TRBD1 | TRBJ1-6 | TRBV4-1 | once | CASSQDPFAGQGGNSPLHF | TGCGCCAGCAGCCAAGACCCATTTGCGGGACAGGGTGGTAATTCACCCCTCCACTTT
TRBD1 | TRBJ1-5 | TRBV2 | . | CASRARGREPQHF | TGTGCCAGCAGAGCCAGGGGGCGCGAGCCCCAGCATTTT
. | TRBJ1-5 | TRBV9 | . | CASSGGAGLGPQHF | TGTGCCAGCAGCGGGGGAGCCGGGTTGGGGCCCCAGCATTTT
. | TRBJ2-7 | TRBV5-1 | . | CASSAAGLNYYEQYF | TGCGCCAGCAGCGCTGCGGGACTGAACTACTACGAGCAGTACTTC
TRBD2 | TRBJ2-1 | TRBV5-8 | . | CASSHGLVVNNEQFF | TGTGCCAGCAGCCATGGACTAGTAGTCAACAATGAGCAGTTCTTC
. | TRBJ1-6 | TRBV28 | . | CASSFPTPGNSPLHF | TGTGCCAGCAGTTTCCCTACCCCCGGCAATTCACCCCTCCACTTT
. | TRBJ2-7 | TRBV15 | . | CATSRVGSDSYEQYF | TGTGCCACCAGCAGAGTCGGGAGTGACTCCTACGAGCAGTACTTC
. | TRBJ2-2 | TRBV30 | . | CAWSVVGNTGELFF | TGTGCCTGGAGTGTAGTCGGGAACACCGGGGAGCTGTTTTTT
. | TRBJ1-2 | TRBV28 | . | CASSALDGYTF | TGTGCCAGCAGTGCGCTCGATGGCTACACCTTC
TRBD2 | TRBJ2-5 | TRBV12-5 | . | CASGLGRLAGEETQYF | TGTGCTAGTGGTTTGGGCAGACTAGCGGGGGAAGAGACCCAGTACTTC
TRBD1 | TRBJ1-5 | TRBV30 | . | CAWDRDSRSGQPQHF | TGTGCCTGGGACCGGGACAGTCGGTCCGGTCAGCCCCAGCATTTT
TRBD2 | TRBJ2-2 | TRBV7-2 | . | CASSRRLAGNTGELFF | TGTGCCAGCAGCAGACGACTAGCGGGAAACACCGGGGAGCTGTTTTTT
. | TRBJ1-5 | TRBV27 | . | CASSRISQPGPSNQPQHF | TGTGCCAGCAGTCGGATATCCCAACCGGGGCCGTCCAATCAGCCCCAGCATTTT